One and the same sample provided the 32 T cell receptor beta chains below, sequenced in a study of early T cells in non-severe SARS-CoV-2 infection. TCRdb re-called the 5' RACE reads through MiXCR, storing one row per CDR3 protein. The repertoire holds 68,000 or so distinct CDR3 sequences, with over 9% as singletons. The sample comprised whole blood. The source is an adult who was a healthcare worker with PCR-confirmed SARS-CoV-2 infection or an uninfected control (not recorded which).

This clonotype has a count of ten or more. The rearrangement uses TRBV20-1 and TRBJ1-2; the match to TRBD1 covers 11 bases. CDR1 is DFQATT, CDR2 SNEGSKA, per germline (reference sequence). V lost 5 bases to trimming and J lost 4 bases; unmatched junction nucleotides: 3. The CDR3 is 13 amino acids. The CDR3 reads CSAGTGGFYGYTF. The CDR3 DNA reads TGCAGTGCTGGGACAGGGGGTTTCTATGGCTACACCTTC.

V usage is TRBV6-1 and J usage is TRBJ1-2, with 7 bases identical to TRBD1. With V trimmed by 1 base and J by 6 bases, 8 bases remained unmatched. This CDR3 is built from 15 residues. Germline CDR1 is MNHNS and CDR2 is SASEGT. CDR3 bases: TGTGCCAGCAGTGAAGGGACAGGTCGATTAGATGGCTACACCTTC. This gives the protein CASSEGTGRLDGYTF.

The table lists this clonotype with a few counts. The chain combines TRBV2 with TRBJ2-2; TRBD2 matches at 8 bases. This CDR3 is built from 15 residues. The germline gives CDR1 SNHLY, CDR2 FYNNEI. V trimming: 5 bases; J trimming: 4 bases; junction bases outside the gene matches: 6. CDR3 protein: CASSRAGEFTGELFF. The DNA for the CDR3 is TGTGCCAGCAGTAGAGCGGGGGAGTTCACCGGGGAGCTGTTTTTT.

The sample holds a few counts of this clonotype. V gene TRBV7-9 combines with J gene TRBJ2-3; 14 bases line up with TRBD2. From germline, CDR1 is SEHNR and CDR2 FQNEAQ (reference sequence). This CDR3 region has 17 residues. The J segment lost 2 bases and the V segment lost 4 bases, leaving 5 bases of the junction unmatched. The CDR3 coding sequence is TGTGCCAGCAGCTCGGGGACTAGCGGGGGAATCACAGATACGCAGTATTTT. Encoded protein: CASSSGTSGGITDTQYF. Complete variable domain (other parts from reference TRBV7-9 and TRBJ2-3): DTGVSQNPRHKITKRGQNVTFRCDPISEHNRLYWYRQTLGQGPEFLTYFQNEAQLEKSRLLSDRFSAERPKGSFSTLEIQRTEQGDSAMYLCASSSGTSGGITDTQYFGPGTRLTVL.

This clonotype was seen only a few times. The V gene is TRBV9, the J gene TRBJ2-2; no clear D. Trimming took 4 bases from V and 1 from J, leaving 14 bases between them. The CDR3 runs 16 residues. Germline-derived CDR1 and CDR2 are SGDLS and YYNGEE. CDR3 amino acids: CASSTSRARNTGELFF. The CDR3 DNA reads TGTGCCAGCAGCACCAGCAGAGCTCGGAACACCGGGGAGCTGTTTTTT.

As regards this clonotype: This CDR3 is missing its conserved last phenylalanine or tryptophan, likely due to a read error. This chain links TRBV30 with TRBJ2-7; D is unclear. Trimming pared 1 base from V and 6 bases from J, leaving 10 bases between. The germline gives CDR1 GTSNPN, CDR2 SVGIG (reference sequence). This CDR3 region has 12 residues. Written as DNA, the CDR3 is TGTGCCTGGAGTGGGCCGACGAGCGAGCAGTACTTG. Encoded protein: CAWSGPTSEQYL.

V gene TRBV6-6 combines with J gene TRBJ1-2; tentatively, D is TRBD1 (6 bases). CDR3 length equals 14 residues. Germline lookup yields CDR1 MNHNY and CDR2 SVGAGI (reference sequence). V dropped 6 bases and J dropped 4 bases, with 15 bases sitting between them. The DNA for the CDR3 is TGTGCCAGCAGAGACACAGGGATCGGCTATGGCTACACCTTC. It yields the protein CASRDTGIGYGYTF.

The chain is built from TRBV11-2 and TRBJ2-5; D unresolved. Germline CDR1 SGHAT, CDR2 FQNNGV. CDR3 size: 14 residues. V was trimmed by 1 base and J by 5 bases, leaving 11 bases between them. The CDR3 loop is CASSLGPDGETQYF. The CDR3 DNA follows: TGTGCCAGCAGCTTAGGTCCCGACGGGGAGACCCAGTACTTC.

This clonotype appeared a few times. The genes are TRBV7-2 and TRBJ1-1; D may be TRBD1 (5 bases). The CDR3 sequence is 13 residues long. V was shortened by 1 base and J by 7 bases, with 10 bases between the two germline ends. Germline lookup yields CDR1 SGHTA and CDR2 FQGNSA. The CDR3 nucleotides are TGTGCCAGCAGCTTAGACAGGTTTGGTGAAGCTTTCTTT. Translation gives CASSLDRFGEAFF. The variable domain in full, with the rest retrieved from reference TRBV7-2 and TRBJ1-1, is GAGVSQSPSNKVTEKGKDVELRCDPISGHTALYWYRQSLGQGLEFLIYFQGNSAPDKSGLPSDRFSAERTGGSVSTLTIQRTQQEDSAVYLCASSLDRFGEAFFGQGTRLTVV.

In this sample, this clonotype turned up a few times. The V gene is TRBV9, the J gene TRBJ2-5; 8 nucleotides line up with TRBD2. CDR3 size: 16 residues. V gave up 4 bases and J gave up 2 bases; unmatched junction bases: 10. The germline V gene has CDR1 SGDLS and CDR2 YYNGEE. The CDR3 DNA is TGTGCCAGCAGCCCCAGGGACCGGGGGGGGCAAGAGACCCAGTACTTC. Protein sequence: CASSPRDRGGQETQYF.

The chain employs TRBV11-2 and TRBJ1-2; no clear D. Germline assignment: CDR1 SGHAT and CDR2 FQNNGV. The CDR3 runs 14 residues. V lost 5 bases and J lost 0, with 10 bases in between. The CDR3 DNA reads as TGTGCCAGCAGCCGATACTTAGCTAACTATGGCTACACCTTC. This codes for CASSRYLANYGYTF.

A few counts support this clonotype. The chain couples TRBV6-5 to TRBJ2-3, with TRBD2 matching over 8 bases. Trimming took 2 bases from V and 1 from J; bases not matched to a gene: 5. In germline, CDR1 is MNHEY, CDR2 SVGAGI. The CDR3 extends over 16 amino acids. The CDR3 nucleotides read TGTGCCAGCAGTTACCGGGGGGGGCGCGGCACAGATACGCAGTATTTT. Encoded protein: CASSYRGGRGTDTQYF.

This clonotype was recorded at least ten times. V and J are TRBV7-3 and TRBJ2-5, with 8 bases aligning to TRBD2. CDR1 is SGHTA and CDR2 is FQGTGA in the germline V gene. This CDR3 has 15 residues. V lost 5 bases to trimming and J lost 2 bases; unmatched junction nucleotides: 7. CDR3 nucleotide sequence: TGTGCCAGCAGCCCGACCCGGGGGGGTCAAGAGACCCAGTACTTC. Its protein is CASSPTRGGQETQYF. Looking up the rest from reference TRBV7-3 and TRBJ2-5 gives the full variable domain: GAGVSQTPSNKVTEKGKYVELRCDPISGHTALYWYRQSLGQGPEFLIYFQGTGAADDSGLPNDRFFAVRPEGSVSTLKIQRTERGDSAVYLCASSPTRGGQETQYFGPGTRLLVL.

The table lists this clonotype with many counts. The CDR3: CASSPGSHTDTQYF. The CDR3 coding sequence is TGTGCCAGCTCTCCCGGGTCGCACACAGATACGCAGTATTTT. This chain uses TRBV18 with TRBJ2-3; D remains unclear. V was cut by 6 bases and J by 2 bases, with 12 bases left in between. The CDR3 is 14 residues long. CDR1 and CDR2 from the germline V gene are KGHSH and LQKENI. The full variable domain, its missing parts supplied by reference TRBV18 and TRBJ2-3, is NAGVMQNPRHLVRRRGQEARLRCSPMKGHSHVYWYRQLPEEGLKFMVYLQKENIIDESGMPKERFSAEFPKEGPSILRIQQVVRGDSAAYFCASSPGSHTDTQYFGPGTRLTVL.

This clonotype was observed many times. V and J are TRBV4-1 and TRBJ2-3, with D maybe TRBD2 (5 bases). Trimming took 1 base from V and 0 from J, leaving 14 bases between them. Germline CDR1 and CDR2: MGHRA and YSYEKL. The CDR3 is made up of 17 amino acids. DNA for the CDR3: TGCGCCAGCAGCCAAGTTTTTCCCAGGACTAGCACAGATACGCAGTATTTT. It is translated as CASSQVFPRTSTDTQYF.

The CDR3 bases are TGTGCCAGCAGTTTATTCGGGCATGGCTACACCTTC. This translates into CASSLFGHGYTF. The genes are TRBV28 and TRBJ1-2; D gene ambiguous. Trimming pared 1 base from V and 6 bases from J, leaving 6 bases between. Germline CDR1 is MDHEN and CDR2 is SYDVKM. The CDR3 has 12 residues.

This clonotype was detected ten times or more. This sequence joins TRBV11-2 and TRBJ2-5, with a weak D call TRBD1 (6 bases). The CDR3 loop spans 14 amino acids. Germline-derived CDR1 and CDR2 are SGHAT and FQNNGV. V was clipped by 5 bases and J by 2 bases, with 12 bases between them. CDR3 sequence: CASSRDRSQETQYF. CDR3 bases: TGTGCCAGCAGCCGCGACAGGTCACAAGAGACCCAGTACTTC.

This clonotype was recorded at least ten times. This rearrangement joins TRBV4-1 to TRBJ2-7; a possible D gene is TRBD1 (6 bases). The CDR3 consists of 18 residues. Germline V gene data show CDR1 as MGHRA and CDR2 as YSYEKL. Trimming stripped 1 base from V and 3 bases from J, with 22 bases between. The CDR3 loop reads CASSQGSSRRTGLYEQYF. The CDR3 DNA follows: TGCGCCAGCAGCCAAGGTTCCTCCCGAAGAACAGGGCTCTACGAGCAGTACTTC.

This clonotype turned up a few times. CDR3 sequence: CASRERVVRGGYTF. Written as DNA, the CDR3 is TGTGCCAGTAGGGAGCGGGTCGTGCGGGGTGGCTACACCTTC. The chain carries TRBV19 and TRBJ1-2; D gene ambiguous. Trimming took 6 bases from V and 7 from J, leaving 18 bases between them. This CDR3 has 14 amino acids. Germline V lookup: CDR1 LNHDA, CDR2 SQIVND (reference sequence).

This clonotype was detected only a few times. The chain is built from TRBV6-5 and TRBJ2-5; D may be TRBD2 (7 bases). The CDR3 extends over 15 amino acids. Trimming took off 0 bases at V and 5 bases at J, with 13 bases between the two ends. Germline loops: CDR1 MNHEY, CDR2 SVGAGI. CDR3 sequence reads: CASSYSGGRAETQYF. CDR3 in DNA: TGTGCCAGCAGTTACTCGGGGGGGCGCGCGGAGACCCAGTACTTC.

This clonotype was detected only a few times. The rearrangement uses TRBV12-3 or TRBV12-4 and TRBJ2-7; either TRBD1 or TRBD2 may supply D (8 bases each). Trimming pared 4 bases from V and 6 bases from J, leaving 16 bases between. This CDR3 has 14 residues. The CDR3 loop reads CASSSGGGGREQYF. DNA for the CDR3: TGTGCCAGCAGTTCAGGGGGCGGGGGGCGCGAGCAGTACTTC.

The gene calls are TRBV11-2 and TRBJ1-6; perhaps TRBD1 as D (5 bases). Deletions cut 4 bases from V and 9 bases from J, with 13 bases between. The CDR3 loop spans 14 amino acids. Looked up from germline, CDR1 is SGHAT and CDR2 is FQNNGV. This chain's CDR3 is CASSSGRLGSPLHF. For the CDR3, the DNA is TGTGCCAGCAGCTCGGGACGGCTTGGTTCACCCCTCCACTTT.

The rearrangement links TRBV3-1 to TRBJ2-1, with 12 bases lining up with TRBD2. Per the germline V gene, CDR1 is LGHDT and CDR2 is YNNKEL (reference sequence). The CDR3 has 16 residues. J was trimmed by 10 bases and V by 4 bases; bases with no gene match: 11. This CDR3 is CASSPVPSGGVGEQFF. CDR3 coding DNA: TGTGCCAGCAGCCCGGTCCCTAGCGGGGGGGTAGGAGAGCAGTTCTTC.

The V gene is TRBV20-1, the J gene TRBJ1-2; no reliable D call. The CDR3 consists of 14 residues. The germline V and J ends were trimmed by 5 bases and 1 base, with 14 bases remaining between them. Germline loops: CDR1 DFQATT, CDR2 SNEGSKA (reference sequence). The CDR3 spells CSAPNGRVNYGYTF. The CDR3 bases are TGCAGTGCTCCAAACGGACGTGTTAACTATGGCTACACCTTC.

This clonotype was detected a few times. The chain recombines TRBV25-1 with TRBJ2-3; 12 nucleotides align to TRBD2. With 8 bases clipped from V and 6 bases from J, the junction kept 9 bases outside the gene matches. The CDR3 consists of 15 residues. Germline-derived CDR1 and CDR2 are MGHDK and SYGVNS. CDR3 sequence (DNA): TGTGCCAGCTCCCCTAGCGGGGGGGCTTCGGATACGCAGTATTTT. Residues: CASSPSGGASDTQYF. Together with reference TRBV25-1 and TRBJ2-3, the CDR3 gives the full variable domain: EADIYQTPRYLVIGTGKKITLECSQTMGHDKMYWYQQDPGMELHLIHYSYGVNSTEKGDLSSESTVSRIRTEHFPLTLESARPSHTSQYLCASSPSGGASDTQYFGPGTRLTVL.

Many counts were recorded for this clonotype. V usage is TRBV6-5 and J usage is TRBJ1-2; tentatively, D is TRBD1 (5 bases). The CDR3 spans 13 residues. Trimming pared 6 bases from V and 4 bases from J, leaving 12 bases between. Germline-derived CDR1 and CDR2 are MNHEY and SVGAGI. CDR3 DNA: TGTGCCAGCAGCCCCGGGGGAACCTATGGCTACACCTTC. It translates to CASSPGGTYGYTF.

This clonotype showed up just a few times. The V gene is TRBV20-1, the J gene TRBJ2-7; TRBD2 might be the D (7 bases). Germline V gene data show CDR1 as DFQATT and CDR2 as SNEGSKA (reference sequence). Trimming left V 5 bases short and J 6 bases short, with 23 bases between. The CDR3 extends over 15 amino acids. DNA of the CDR3: TGCAGTGCTCACCGCGGGGGCGGGGGACTTTTCGAGCAGTACTTC. Translated, it gives CSAHRGGGGLFEQYF.

This clonotype has ten or more counts. The V and J genes are TRBV15 and TRBJ1-6, with 9 bases identical to TRBD1. V shed 3 bases, J shed 1 base, and the junction held 1 base outside the gene matches. Germline lookup yields CDR1 LNHNV and CDR2 YYDKDF (reference sequence). This CDR3 contains 16 residues. CDR3 nucleotides: TGTGCCACCAGCAGGGACAGGGGTTCCTATAATTCACCCCTCCACTTT. This translates into CATSRDRGSYNSPLHF.

In this sample, this clonotype turned up a few times. V usage is TRBV7-6 and J usage is TRBJ2-1; possible D gene TRBD1, 5 bases. The germline CDR1 and CDR2 sequences are SGHVS and FNYEAQ. This CDR3 has 14 residues. Trimming took off 2 bases at V and 5 bases at J, with 10 bases between the two ends. The CDR3 region is CASSLTRVDNEQFF. The CDR3 DNA sequence: TGTGCCAGCAGCTTAACCAGGGTGGACAATGAGCAGTTCTTC. Full variable domain (outside the CDR3, taken from reference TRBV7-6 and TRBJ2-1): GAGVSQSPRYKVTKRGQDVALRCDPISGHVSLYWYRQALGQGPEFLTYFNYEAQQDKSGLPNDRFSAERPEGSISTLTIQRTEQRDSAMYRCASSLTRVDNEQFFGPGTRLTVL.

Many counts were recorded for this clonotype. The rearrangement links TRBV12-3 or TRBV12-4 to TRBJ2-1, with TRBD2 matching 9 bases. J was trimmed by 7 bases and V by 3 bases; bases with no gene match: 13. CDR3 length equals 17 residues. DNA for the CDR3: TGTGCCAGCAGTTTTCGGGGGCCCTTAGCGGGGGTTAATGAGCAGTTCTTC. This codes for CASSFRGPLAGVNEQFF.

This clonotype appeared a few times. The rearrangement uses TRBV4-1 and TRBJ2-7; D may match TRBD1 or TRBD2 (5 bases each). The CDR3 is made up of 19 amino acids. Germline loops: CDR1 MGHRA, CDR2 YSYEKL. The ends were cut back, 7 bases at V and 1 base at J, with 29 bases in the middle. The CDR3 loop is CASISCRPTPGRSSYEQYF. CDR3 sequence (DNA): TGCGCCAGCATTTCATGCCGACCTACTCCGGGACGGTCGTCCTACGAGCAGTACTTC.

This clonotype came up a few times. The chain recombines TRBV20-1 with TRBJ1-5, with 7 bases identical to TRBD1. After removal of 0 bases from V and 4 bases from J, the junction contained 6 bases not matched to a gene. Germline V gene lookup returns CDR1 DFQATT and CDR2 SNEGSKA (reference sequence). The CDR3 sequence is 15 residues long. The CDR3 sequence: CSAREEGAWNQPQHF. The CDR3 DNA reads as TGCAGTGCTAGAGAGGAGGGGGCTTGGAATCAGCCCCAGCATTTT.